A selection of T cell receptor beta chains follows, all from one sample in a study of cytomegalovirus exposure and HLA in healthy donors. Some clones are missing from TCRdb's copy, which holds only in-frame ones; the method was immunoSEQ multiplex PCR. The sample carries tens of thousands of clones, roughly 77% recorded once. The sample consisted of PBMCs. These receptors were collected from a man between 35 and 55 years old in good health and CMV-seronegative. Each CDR3 is given with its conserved first and last residue. D genes are given only for firm matches. Not all rows give a size; the values are once, few, many and, for expanded clones, a class.

NA	TRBV2	TRBJ2-7	NA	CASSGQLISYEQYF	TGTGCCAGCAGCGGACAGCTTATCTCCTACGAGCAGTACTTC
once	TRBV5-1	TRBJ2-7	NA	CASSFRQDSYEQYF	TGCGCCAGCAGCTTTAGACAGGATAGCTACGAGCAGTACTTC
few	TRBV30	TRBJ1-1	TRBD1	CAWSVDRGTEAFF	TGTGCCTGGAGTGTTGACAGGGGTACTGAAGCTTTCTTT
NA	TRBV27	TRBJ2-7	NA	CASSLYGGKVSYEQYF	TGTGCCAGCAGTTTATATGGCGGGAAAGTCTCCTACGAGCAGTACTTC
NA	TRBV5-1	TRBJ2-3	TRBD2	CASSNPTSGGTHSTDTQYF	TGCGCCAGCAGCAATCCGACTAGCGGGGGGACCCATAGCACAGATACGCAGTATTTT
NA	TRBV27	TRBJ2-7	TRBD1	CASSLSTGAYEQYF	TGTGCCAGCAGTTTATCGACAGGGGCCTACGAGCAGTACTTC
NA	TRBV15	TRBJ2-2	NA	CATSRDLTGTGELFF	TGTGCCACCAGCAGAGATCTAACGGGGACCGGGGAGCTGTTTTTT
NA	TRBV19	TRBJ2-2	NA	CASSIDADTGELFF	TGTGCCAGTAGTATAGACGCAGACACCGGGGAGCTGTTTTTT
NA	TRBV7-2	TRBJ2-7	TRBD1	CASSSGTGTYEQYF	TGTGCCAGCAGCTCAGGGACAGGAACCTACGAGCAGTACTTC
NA	TRBV7-8	TRBJ1-1	NA	CASSLSSGANTEAFF	TGTGCCAGCAGCTTAAGTTCGGGAGCGAACACTGAAGCTTTCTTT
NA	TRBV9	TRBJ1-4	TRBD1	CASSATRDRENEKLFF	TGTGCCAGCAGCGCGACCCGGGACAGGGAAAATGAAAAACTGTTTTTT
few	TRBV7-2	TRBJ2-7	TRBD1	CASSFPGQAYEQYF	TGTGCCAGCAGCTTTCCGGGACAGGCCTACGAGCAGTACTTC
NA	TRBV29-1	TRBJ2-1	TRBD2	CSVAAGLGPGYEQFF	TGCAGCGTCGCCGCCGGACTAGGGCCCGGATATGAGCAGTTCTTC
NA	TRBV6-6	TRBJ1-3	NA	CASSYGGSGNTIYF	TGTGCCAGCAGTTACGGGGGGTCTGGAAACACCATATATTTT
NA	TRBV7-2	TRBJ1-5	NA	CASSQVSNQPQHF	TGTGCCAGCAGCCAGGTTAGCAATCAGCCCCAGCATTTT
NA	TRBV28	TRBJ2-1	TRBD1	CATNPQGVNNEQFF	TGTGCCACCAATCCACAGGGGGTGAACAATGAGCAGTTCTTC
NA	TRBV6-1	TRBJ1-5	NA	CASMIQGLQPQHF	TGTGCCAGCATGATCCAGGGGCTGCAGCCCCAGCATTTT
NA	TRBV7-9	TRBJ2-2	TRBD2	CASSPGLAGTGELFF	TGTGCCAGCAGTCCGGGACTAGCGGGCACCGGGGAGCTGTTTTTT
NA	TRBV10-3	TRBJ2-7	TRBD1	CAIRTGEWDEQYF	TGTGCCATCAGGACAGGGGAATGGGACGAGCAGTACTTC
NA	TRBV19	TRBJ1-2	TRBD1	CASRGTGTGFGYGYTF	TGTGCCAGTAGGGGGACAGGAACCGGCTTCGGCTATGGCTACACCTTC
NA	TRBV5-1	TRBJ1-2	NA	CASSLYGADGYTF	TGCGCCAGCAGCTTGTATGGGGCGGATGGCTACACCTTC
NA	TRBV30	TRBJ1-6	NA	CAWSVIQGNSPLHF	TGTGCCTGGAGTGTAATCCAGGGCAATTCACCCCTCCACTTT
NA	TRBV19	TRBJ1-1	NA	CASSIDRAEAFF	TGTGCCAGTAGTATAGATCGGGCTGAAGCTTTCTTT
NA	TRBV29-1	TRBJ1-2	TRBD1	CSVDGTGYGYTF	TGCAGCGTTGACGGGACAGGCTATGGCTACACCTTC
NA	TRBV28	TRBJ2-3	NA	CASSAPGRNTDTQYF	TGTGCCAGCAGTGCCCCAGGGCGTAACACAGATACGCAGTATTTT
NA	TRBV10-3	TRBJ1-1	NA	CAISGGERTNTEAFF	TGTGCCATCAGTGGCGGGGAGAGGACGAACACTGAAGCTTTCTTT
NA	TRBV4-1	TRBJ2-1	TRBD1	CASSQVRDSRMYQFF	TGCGCCAGCAGCCAAGTCCGGGACAGCCGAATGTACCAGTTCTTC
once	TRBV9	TRBJ2-1	TRBD2	CASNPLSGGLNEQFF	TGTGCCAGCAACCCCCTTAGCGGGGGCCTAAATGAGCAGTTCTTC
NA	TRBV27	TRBJ2-5	NA	CASSHTRNVGETQYF	TGTGCCAGCAGTCACACACGCAACGTCGGGGAGACCCAGTACTTC
few	TRBV5-1	TRBJ1-1	NA	CASSHRTGGDTEAFF	TGCGCCAGCAGCCACCGGACGGGCGGGGACACTGAAGCTTTCTTT
NA	TRBV7-9	TRBJ2-7	TRBD1	CASSGTGDEQYF	TGTGCCAGCAGCGGGACAGGGGACGAGCAGTACTTC
NA	TRBV19	TRBJ1-1	NA	CASSDRGGHVNTEAFF	TGTGCCAGTAGTGACCGAGGGGGACATGTGAACACTGAAGCTTTCTTT
NA	TRBV13	TRBJ2-3	NA	CASSEASVTDTQYF	TGTGCCAGCAGCGAGGCTAGCGTCACAGATACGCAGTATTTT
NA	TRBV27	TRBJ2-7	NA	CASSLGRRHVREQYF	TGTGCCAGCAGTTTAGGAAGGCGACATGTTAGGGAGCAGTACTTC
NA	TRBV5-6	TRBJ2-7	NA	CASSRDGSSYEQYF	TGTGCCAGCAGCCGGGACGGGAGCTCCTACGAGCAGTACTTC
NA	TRBV4-1	TRBJ2-5	NA	CASSFGETQYF	TGCGCCAGCAGTTTCGGAGAGACCCAGTACTTC
once	TRBV19	TRBJ1-5	NA	CASKIAGNNQPQHF	TGTGCCAGTAAGATCGCAGGGAACAATCAGCCCCAGCATTTT
NA	TRBV7-9	TRBJ1-4	NA	CASSFAPRGLTNEKLFF	TGTGCCAGCAGCTTCGCTCCAAGGGGCCTCACTAATGAAAAACTGTTTTTT